This is a list of T cell receptor beta chains from one sample in a study of B cell selection in AIRE deficiency. Generated by immunoSEQ multiplex PCR, the TCRdb table keeps only in-frame clones and is missing some. The table lists roughly 25,000 clones, 90% to 98% of them singletons, with around 0.22% in the top ten. Sequences were obtained from CD4+CD127+ conventional T cells sorted from PBMCs. These receptors all come from a human donor in good health. Both conserved end residues are part of each CDR3. A D gene is named only where the DNA matches it firmly.

>TRBV2|.
CASRADQNTGELFF
>TRBV7-2|.
CASSLKGETQYF
>TRBV9|.
CASSARGDTTDTQYF
>TRBV9|TRBD1
CASSVTGTGGPNEQFF
>TRBV9|TRBD2
CASSKREGSYNEQFF
>TRBV9|TRBD2
CASSARTSGRADEQFF
>TRBV7-9|.
CASSPPERGGYTF
>TRBV7-9|TRBD1
CASSSYTTGGRNEQFF
>TRBV7-9|.
CASSLVEAPGTEAFF
>TRBV6-6|.
CASRLTAGELFF
>TRBV9|TRBD1
CASSVTGDRNQPQHF
>TRBV30|.
CAWSGSGGEKLFF
>TRBV9|.
CASSAIPGAGSPLHF
>TRBV7-9|.
CASSSQGGDLILYNEQFF
>TRBV2|TRBD1
CASRGQAHLTEQYF
>TRBV7-3|.
CASSSAPKETQYF
>TRBV19|TRBD2
CASRVAAGDTGELFF
>TRBV6-7|.
CASSRSFTEAFF
>TRBV18|TRBD1
CASSPRDRGLDTEAFF
>TRBV10-3|.
CAISESVDTEAFF
>TRBV11-2|.
CASSLDGAYTEAFF
>TRBV6-1|.
CASSGPPWGKLFF
>TRBV4-1|TRBD1
CASSPGTADNEKLFF
>TRBV6-5|TRBD2
CASRRLALNEQFF
>TRBV6-6|.
CASSYSLGGGNQPQHF
>TRBV14|TRBD2
CASSQDGLAGGQFF
>TRBV6-4|.
CASSAGLDYGYTF
>TRBV7-9|.
CASSSDSLAYEQYF
>TRBV7-3|TRBD1
CASSARGQTLTDTQYF
>TRBV7-9|.
CASSHPSGKGSYNEQFF
>TRBV15|TRBD2
CATSRVGTSGSSSYNEQFF
>TRBV19|TRBD1
CASSTGTVNNEQFF
>TRBV29-1|.
CSATRGIEAFF
>TRBV9|.
CASSAEGGGSGNTIYF
>TRBV18|TRBD1
CASSPGQAYNSPLHF
>TRBV6-5|TRBD1
CASSNRGRRETQYF
>TRBV29-1|TRBD1
CSVITGVKEKLFF
>TRBV5-1|.
CASRSTGGPGADTQYF
>TRBV6-5|.
CASRRDYNSPLHF
>TRBV11-2|.
CASSLSHVGREQYF
>TRBV27|TRBD2
CASPPSEPLAAQETQYF
>TRBV6-5|.
CASSWAKSSTDTQYF
>TRBV28|.
CASSLGLGLEAFF
>TRBV18|.
CASSTGWEKLFF
>TRBV5-1|.
CASSLSGLTGGRNTIYF
>TRBV6-5|TRBD2
CASSRSGRAAGELFF
>TRBV4-2|.
CASSQDGDRRTGELFF
>TRBV5-6|.
CASSSGGETQETQYF
>TRBV23-1|.
CASLIGRYEQYF
>TRBV4-2|TRBD2
CASSQVLAGGVYIQYF
>TRBV18|.
CASSPGSQYF
>TRBV4-3|TRBD2
CASSQGLAGGYEQYF
>TRBV2|TRBD2
CASTKEGLAGETQYF